Listed below are T cell receptor beta chains from one sample, sequenced in a study of CD8 T cells in Susac syndrome. TCRdb fed the immunoSEQ multiplex PCR reads into MiXCR, producing one record per CDR3 protein. The data contain 55,000 to 70,000 distinct CDR3 sequences, just under 95% of them singletons. Sequencing used CD8+ T cells from PBMCs. The receptor set was obtained from a human donor in good health. The CDR3 runs from the conserved cysteine through the conserved F or W. The order of the fields is V gene, clone size, J gene, D gene, CDR3 protein, CDR3 DNA. The D gene is left open where the match is weak. The size entry is marked missing in some rows and otherwise reads once, few, many or a size class.

TRBV7-9	NA	TRBJ2-7	TRBD1	CASSSGLGQGAYEQYF	TGTGCCAGCAGCTCCGGGCTGGGGCAGGGGGCGTACGAGCAGTACTTC
TRBV28	NA	TRBJ1-2	NA	CASSPTDPTFRDYGYTF	TGTGCCAGCAGCCCTACCGACCCGACTTTCAGGGACTATGGCTACACCTTC
TRBV9	NA	TRBJ2-6	NA	CASSFRVVQGSGANVLTF	TGTGCCAGCAGCTTTCGGGTTGTACAGGGATCCGGGGCCAACGTCCTGACTTTC
TRBV7-9	NA	TRBJ2-3	NA	CASSSIIQGPTDTQYF	TGTGCCAGCAGCTCGATTATACAGGGACCCACAGATACGCAGTATTTT
TRBV7-9	once	TRBJ2-6	NA	CASSYSGSGANVLTF	TGTGCCAGCAGCTACTCAGGGTCTGGGGCCAACGTCCTGACTTTC
TRBV4-2	NA	TRBJ2-2	NA	CASRLGNGELFF	TGTGCCAGCCGACTAGGGAACGGGGAGCTGTTTTTT
TRBV29-1	NA	TRBJ2-3	NA	CSVRKGGDTQYF	TGCAGCGTTCGGAAGGGAGGAGATACGCAGTATTTT
TRBV7-3	NA	TRBJ2-7	NA	CASSSPETPNYEQYF	TGTGCCAGCAGCTCCCCCGAGACACCTAATTACGAGCAGTACTTC
TRBV2	NA	TRBJ2-1	NA	CASRTGLPQFF	TGTGCCAGCAGGACGGGACTCCCCCAGTTCTTC
TRBV24-1	NA	TRBJ1-2	NA	CATSDYSYGYTF	TGTGCCACCAGTGATTATAGTTATGGCTACACCTTC
TRBV30	NA	TRBJ1-6	NA	CAWSVLTGVSPLHF	TGTGCCTGGAGTGTACTGACAGGAGTGTCACCCCTCCACTTT
TRBV4-2	NA	TRBJ2-7	NA	CASSQRAPEYEQYF	TGTGCCAGCAGCCAAAGGGCCCCTGAGTACGAGCAGTACTTC
TRBV20-1	NA	TRBJ2-1	NA	CSAPKNAGSSYNEQFF	TGCAGTGCTCCCAAGAATGCCGGGAGCTCCTACAATGAGCAGTTCTTC
TRBV25-1	NA	TRBJ2-5	NA	CASRHSGEETQYF	TGTGCCAGCAGACATTCAGGAGAAGAGACCCAGTACTTC
TRBV3-1	NA	TRBJ2-1	NA	CASSPPGLGRNEQFF	TGTGCCAGCAGCCCCCCGGGACTGGGCCGGAATGAGCAGTTCTTC
TRBV6-1	once	TRBJ1-5	NA	CASSEARTSNQPQHF	TGTGCCAGCAGTGAAGCGAGGACAAGCAATCAGCCCCAGCATTTT
TRBV4-1	NA	TRBJ2-5	NA	CASSQGDTGQETQYF	TGCGCCAGCAGCCAAGGGGATACAGGACAAGAGACCCAGTACTTC
TRBV9	NA	TRBJ2-7	TRBD1	CASSVGQGPYEQYF	TGTGCCAGCAGCGTAGGACAGGGGCCCTACGAGCAGTACTTC
TRBV27	NA	TRBJ1-2	NA	CASRLASGWGYTF	TGTGCCAGCAGACTCGCCTCTGGGTGGGGCTACACCTTC
TRBV5-1	once	TRBJ2-1	NA	CASSPGVEQFF	TGCGCCAGCAGTCCAGGGGTCGAGCAGTTCTTC
TRBV7-3	NA	TRBJ1-1	TRBD1	CASSPTGGSLTEAFF	TGTGCCAGCAGCCCGACAGGGGGCAGCCTCACTGAAGCTTTCTTT
TRBV12-3/TRBV12-4	NA	TRBJ1-5	TRBD1	CASTLGQGNQPQHF	TGTGCCAGCACCTTAGGACAGGGCAATCAGCCCCAGCATTTT
TRBV6-6	NA	TRBJ2-5	NA	CASSYSMKVQETQYF	TGTGCCAGCAGTTACTCGATGAAGGTTCAAGAGACCCAGTACTTC
TRBV7-9	NA	TRBJ2-7	TRBD2	CASIGLAGYEQYF	TGTGCCTCGATCGGTTTAGCGGGGTACGAGCAGTACTTC
TRBV6-5	NA	TRBJ2-3	NA	CASSFSDIDTQYF	TGTGCCAGCAGTTTCTCGGACATAGATACGCAGTATTTT